The 13 T cell receptor beta chains reported below all come from one sample, sequenced in a study of human T cells and chemical hapten exposure. MiXCR, applied by TCRdb to the RACE reads, yields one record per CDR3 protein. The top ten hold 5% to 6% of the sample, which has under 450,000 distinct CDR3 sequences, nearly 6.5% seen once. Described time point: patch test 2, 6 weeks after DPC sensitization. The treatment is: therapeutic diphenylcyclopropenone sensitization with weekly scalp DPC. The source was whole blood, collected in connection with sensitization to the hapten diphenylcyclopropenone (DPC). Every receptor here comes from a woman aged 18-29 years with alopecia areata. Some clones in this sample may be carry-over from other donors' samples.

This clonotype has more than one count but fewer than ten. J is TRBJ2-7 and V is TRBV28; 8 positions match TRBD1. In germline, CDR1 is MDHEN, CDR2 SYDVKM. CDR3 length: 17 residues. V gave up 2 bases and J gave up 7 bases; unmatched junction bases: 16. The CDR3 region is CASSLRFMGQGAREQYF. CDR3 nucleotides: TGTGCCAGCAGTTTAAGGTTCATGGGGCAGGGGGCGCGAGAGCAGTACTTC. The variable domain in full, completed from reference TRBV28 and TRBJ2-7, reads DVKVTQSSRYLVKRTGEKVFLECVQDMDHENMFWYRQDPGLGLRLIYFSYDVKMKEKGDIPEGYSVSREKKERFSLILESASTNQTSMYLCASSLRFMGQGAREQYFGPGTRLTVT.

This clonotype was seen many times. This chain links TRBV29-1 with TRBJ1-4; D may be TRBD1 (5 bases). The V and J ends lost 5 bases and 0 bases respectively, with 13 bases between them. The CDR3 spans 15 residues. Germline V gene sequence: CDR1 SQVTM, CDR2 ANQGSEA. The CDR3 nucleotides read TGCAGCGTTCAAGGGGAGGGAACAACTAATGAAAAACTGTTTTTT. Translation gives CSVQGEGTTNEKLFF.

This clonotype was counted at least ten times. This chain joins TRBV10-3 and TRBJ1-1; a weak D match, TRBD1 (5 bases). There are 14 residues in the CDR3. V was clipped by 0 bases and J by 4 bases, with 9 bases between them. CDR1 is ENHRY and CDR2 is SYGVKD in the germline V gene. CDR3 in amino acids: CAISESGVGTEAFF. Written as DNA, the CDR3 is TGTGCCATCAGTGAGTCGGGGGTCGGCACTGAAGCTTTCTTT.

This CDR3 is CATQDRGSTEAFF. In DNA, the CDR3 is TGTGCCACCCAGGACAGGGGGAGCACTGAAGCTTTCTTT. The J gene is TRBJ1-1, the V gene TRBV15, with 10 bases aligning to TRBD1. The germline gives CDR1 LNHNV, CDR2 YYDKDF (reference sequence). The CDR3 consists of 13 residues. After removal of 8 bases from V and 4 bases from J, the junction contained 4 bases not matched to a gene.

The CDR3 sequence: CSADRGKDGYTF. The CDR3 DNA follows: TGCAGTGCTGACAGGGGAAAAGATGGCTACACCTTC. The J gene is TRBJ1-2, the V gene TRBV20-1; 8 bases align to TRBD1. Germline V lookup: CDR1 DFQATT, CDR2 SNEGSKA (reference sequence). J gave up 6 bases and V 5 bases, and 5 bases lay outside the gene matches. This CDR3 is 12 amino acids long.

The V call is TRBV12-5, the J call TRBJ1-3, with D unresolved. Trimming shortened V by 6 bases and J by 2 bases, and 5 bases separated the two germline ends. The CDR3 consists of 12 residues. Germline V gene sequence: CDR1 LGHNT, CDR2 FRNRAP. The CDR3 loop reads CASGRPGNTIYF. The CDR3 DNA reads TGTGCTAGTGGCAGACCTGGAAACACCATATATTTT.

The chain couples TRBV7-9 to TRBJ2-1; D is possibly TRBD1 (6 bases). The CDR3 consists of 15 residues. Between the trimmed V and J ends, which lost 2 bases and 3 bases, there was a span of 11 bases. The germline V gene has CDR1 SEHNR and CDR2 FQNEAQ (reference sequence). CDR3 protein: CASSLTAGVYNEQFF. In nucleotides, the CDR3 is TGTGCCAGCAGCTTAACGGCAGGGGTCTACAATGAGCAGTTCTTC.

This clonotype was detected ten times or more. The chain joins TRBV10-3 to TRBJ1-5; D not resolved. Trimming took 5 bases from V and 6 from J, leaving 14 bases between them. Germline assignment: CDR1 ENHRY and CDR2 SYGVKD. The CDR3 contains 14 residues. CDR3 DNA sequence: TGTGCCATCAGTAATTCGAATGACGCTCAGCCCCAGCATTTT. This encodes CAISNSNDAQPQHF.

This clonotype was observed at least ten times. V is TRBV6-6 and J is TRBJ2-5; possible D gene TRBD2, 6 bases. The germline V gene encodes CDR1 MNHNY and CDR2 SVGAGI (reference sequence). CDR3 length: 14 residues. V shed 2 bases and J shed 3 bases, with 10 bases lying between them. CDR3 in amino acids: CASSYRDSKETQYF. CDR3 DNA: TGTGCCAGCAGTTACCGGGACTCGAAAGAGACCCAGTACTTC.

This clonotype was counted a few times. The V gene is TRBV4-3, the J gene TRBJ1-4; D gene ambiguous. The CDR3 is 16 amino acids. Trimming stripped 1 base from V and 7 bases from J, with 16 bases between. Germline-derived CDR1 and CDR2 are LGHNA and YSLEER. The CDR3 DNA follows: TGCGCCAGCAGCCAAGGTATAGCGGGAATGGCTGAAAAACTGTTTTTT. It codes for CASSQGIAGMAEKLFF.

Only a few counts were recorded for this clonotype. This chain links TRBV6-5 with TRBJ1-3; weak D call: TRBD1 (5 bases). CDR3 length equals 19 residues. Deletions cut 0 bases from V and 0 bases from J, with 18 bases between. The germline CDR1 and CDR2 sequences are MNHEY and SVGAGI. CDR3 in amino acids: CASSYSNPKTAYSGNTIYF. In DNA, the CDR3 is TGTGCCAGCAGTTACTCGAACCCCAAGACAGCTTACTCTGGAAACACCATATATTTT.

This clonotype has more than one count but fewer than ten. The V gene is TRBV28, the J gene TRBJ1-2, with 8 bases matching TRBD1. The CDR3 has 14 amino acids. CDR1 and CDR2 from the germline V gene are MDHEN and SYDVKM. V gave up 6 bases and J gave up 4 bases; unmatched junction bases: 7. CDR3 in amino acids: CASRLRGPGYGYTF. The CDR3 DNA follows: TGTGCCAGCAGACTCAGGGGGCCAGGCTATGGCTACACCTTC.

This clonotype was seen at least ten times. The gene calls are TRBV2 and TRBJ1-5, with D maybe TRBD1 (6 bases). The V gene lost 7 bases and the J gene lost 5 bases, with 12 bases spanning the gap. There are 13 residues in the CDR3. Looked up from germline, CDR1 is SNHLY and CDR2 is FYNNEI. CDR3 protein: CASTKRQDQPQHF. The CDR3 bases are TGTGCCAGCACTAAACGACAGGATCAGCCCCAGCATTTT.